This T cell receptor (beta chain) is from a study of cytomegalovirus exposure and HLA in healthy donors. On the study more broadly: From donors who were HLA-typed, an early data release held 70 million to 90 million unique TCRs.

With regard to this clone: Antigen unknown.

The PCR had 60 Vbeta and 13 Jbeta primers. Data came from immunoSEQ multiplex PCR; TCRdb stores just in-frame clones and leaves some out. The table lists roughly 100,000 clones, 55% to 85% of them singletons, with approximately 15% in the top ten. V lost 1 base, J lost 5 bases, and 3 bases stayed unmatched. CDR1 SNHLY and CDR2 FYNNEI come from the germline V gene. This CDR3 spans 15 amino acids. Study outcomes and limitations: Many donors carried some public TCRs, although rarity characterized most TCR sequences.

This chain uses TRBV2 with TRBJ2-2; 8 bases are shared with TRBD1. The TCR comes from a woman aged 18-35 years in good health and CMV-seropositive. Material for sequencing was PBMCs. DNA for the CDR3: TGTGCCAGCAGTGAAGACAGGGGGTATACCGGGGAGCTGTTTTTT. This translates into CASSEDRGYTGELFF.